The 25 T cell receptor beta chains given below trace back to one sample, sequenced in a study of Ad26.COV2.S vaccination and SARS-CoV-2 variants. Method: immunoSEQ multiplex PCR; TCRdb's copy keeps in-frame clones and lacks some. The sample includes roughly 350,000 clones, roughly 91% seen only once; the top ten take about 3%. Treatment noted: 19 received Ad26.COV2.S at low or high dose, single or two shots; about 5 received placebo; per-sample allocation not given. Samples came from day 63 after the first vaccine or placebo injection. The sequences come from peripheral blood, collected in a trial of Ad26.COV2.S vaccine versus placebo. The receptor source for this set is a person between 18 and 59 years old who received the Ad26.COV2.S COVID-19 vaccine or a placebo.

CDR3 DNA sequence: TGTGCCAGTGGGAGACAGGGGACCCAAGAGACCCAGTACTTC. Translation gives CASGRQGTQETQYF. V is TRBV19 and J is TRBJ2-5; 8 bases match TRBD1. The CDR3 is 14 amino acids. Germline trimming cut 8 bases from V and 1 base from J; bases unmatched to any gene: 6. In germline, CDR1 is LNHDA, CDR2 SQIVND (reference sequence).

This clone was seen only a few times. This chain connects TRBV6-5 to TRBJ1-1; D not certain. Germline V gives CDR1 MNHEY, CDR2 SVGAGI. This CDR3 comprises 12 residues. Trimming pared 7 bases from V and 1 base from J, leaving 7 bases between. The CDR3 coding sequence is TGTGCCAGCAAACTCGGGAACACTGAAGCTTTCTTT. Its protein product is CASKLGNTEAFF.

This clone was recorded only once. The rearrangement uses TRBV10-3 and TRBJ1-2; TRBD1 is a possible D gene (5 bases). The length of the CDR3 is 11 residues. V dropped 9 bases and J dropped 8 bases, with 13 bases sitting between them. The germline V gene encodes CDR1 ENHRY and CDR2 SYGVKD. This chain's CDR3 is CAISRGNGYTF. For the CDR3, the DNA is TGTGCCATTAGCCGGGGGAACGGCTACACCTTC.

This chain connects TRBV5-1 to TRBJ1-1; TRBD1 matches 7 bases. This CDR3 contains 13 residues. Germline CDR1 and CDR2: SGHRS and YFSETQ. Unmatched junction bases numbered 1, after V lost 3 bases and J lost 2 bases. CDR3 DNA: TGCGCCAGCAGCTGGGACAGAAACACTGAAGCTTTCTTT. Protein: CASSWDRNTEAFF.

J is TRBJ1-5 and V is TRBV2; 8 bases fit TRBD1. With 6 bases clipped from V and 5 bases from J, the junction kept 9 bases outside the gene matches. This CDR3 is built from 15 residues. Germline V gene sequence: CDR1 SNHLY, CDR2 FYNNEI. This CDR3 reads CASRGEPGGYQPQHF. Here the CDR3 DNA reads TGTGCCAGCAGGGGGGAACCAGGGGGCTATCAGCCCCAGCATTTT.

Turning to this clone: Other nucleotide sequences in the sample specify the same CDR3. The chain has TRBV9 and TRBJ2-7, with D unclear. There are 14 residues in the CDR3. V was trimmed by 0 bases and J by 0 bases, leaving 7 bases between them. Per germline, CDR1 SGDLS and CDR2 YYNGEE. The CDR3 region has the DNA TGTGCCAGCAGCGTAGGAGTCAGCTCCTACGAGCAGTACTTC. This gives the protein CASSVGVSSYEQYF. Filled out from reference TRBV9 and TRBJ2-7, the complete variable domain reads DSGVTQTPKHLITATGQRVTLRCSPRSGDLSVYWYQQSLDQGLQFLIQYYNGEERAKGNILERFSAQQFPDLHSELNLSSLELGDSALYFCASSVGVSSYEQYFGPGTRLTVT.

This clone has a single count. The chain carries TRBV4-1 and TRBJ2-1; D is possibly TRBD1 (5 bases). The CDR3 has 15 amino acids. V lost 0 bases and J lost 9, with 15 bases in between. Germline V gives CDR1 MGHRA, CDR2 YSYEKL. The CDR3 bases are TGCGCCAGCAGCCAAGATCGGTCAGGGTCTGGTGAGCAGTTCTTC. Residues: CASSQDRSGSGEQFF.

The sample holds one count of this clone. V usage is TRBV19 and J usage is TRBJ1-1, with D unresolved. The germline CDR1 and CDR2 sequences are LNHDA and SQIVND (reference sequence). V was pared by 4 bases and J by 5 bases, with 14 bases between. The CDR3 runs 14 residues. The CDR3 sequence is CASSTDTLGTEAFF. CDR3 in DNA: TGTGCCAGTAGTACTGACACTCTCGGGACTGAAGCTTTCTTT.

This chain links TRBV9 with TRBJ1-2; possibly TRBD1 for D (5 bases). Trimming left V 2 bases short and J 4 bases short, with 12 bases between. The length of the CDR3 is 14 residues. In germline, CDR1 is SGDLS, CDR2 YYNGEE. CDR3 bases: TGTGCCAGCAGCGTCGGGGGGGTTGCCTATGGCTACACCTTC. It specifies CASSVGGVAYGYTF. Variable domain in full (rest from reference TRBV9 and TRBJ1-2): DSGVTQTPKHLITATGQRVTLRCSPRSGDLSVYWYQQSLDQGLQFLIQYYNGEERAKGNILERFSAQQFPDLHSELNLSSLELGDSALYFCASSVGGVAYGYTFGSGTRLTVV.

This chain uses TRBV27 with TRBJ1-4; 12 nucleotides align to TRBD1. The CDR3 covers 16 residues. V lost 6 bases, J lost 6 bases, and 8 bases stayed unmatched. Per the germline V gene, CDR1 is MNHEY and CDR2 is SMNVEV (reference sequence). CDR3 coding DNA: TGTGCCAGCAGCCCCGGGACAGGGGGCTGGTATGAAAAACTGTTTTTT. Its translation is CASSPGTGGWYEKLFF.

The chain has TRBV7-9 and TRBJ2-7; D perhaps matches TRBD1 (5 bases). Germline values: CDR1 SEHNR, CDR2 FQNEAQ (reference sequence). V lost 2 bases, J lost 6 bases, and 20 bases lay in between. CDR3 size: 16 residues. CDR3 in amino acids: CASSLTQGGLLSEQYF. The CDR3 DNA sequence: TGTGCCAGCAGCTTAACGCAGGGTGGGCTACTTTCCGAGCAGTACTTC.

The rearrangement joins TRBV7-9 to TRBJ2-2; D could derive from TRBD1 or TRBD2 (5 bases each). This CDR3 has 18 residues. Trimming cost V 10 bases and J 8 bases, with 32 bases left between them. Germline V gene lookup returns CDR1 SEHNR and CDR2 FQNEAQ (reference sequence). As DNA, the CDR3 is TGTGCCATCATAAAAGCCCACAGGAACTATACCGGGACGGGGGAGCTGTTTTTT. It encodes CAIIKAHRNYTGTGELFF.

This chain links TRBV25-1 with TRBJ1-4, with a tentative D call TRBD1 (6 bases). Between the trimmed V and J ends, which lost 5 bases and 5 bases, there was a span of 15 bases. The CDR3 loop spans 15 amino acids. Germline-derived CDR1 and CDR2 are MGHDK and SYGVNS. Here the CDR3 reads CASSTYRADNEKLFF. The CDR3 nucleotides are TGTGCCAGCAGTACATACAGGGCCGACAATGAAAAACTGTTTTTT.

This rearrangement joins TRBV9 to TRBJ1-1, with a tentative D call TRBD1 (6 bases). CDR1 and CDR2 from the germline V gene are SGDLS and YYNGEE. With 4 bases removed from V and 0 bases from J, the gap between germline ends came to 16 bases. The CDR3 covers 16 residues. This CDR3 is CASSNSPDRMNTEAFF. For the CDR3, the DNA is TGTGCCAGCAGCAATAGCCCGGACAGAATGAACACTGAAGCTTTCTTT.

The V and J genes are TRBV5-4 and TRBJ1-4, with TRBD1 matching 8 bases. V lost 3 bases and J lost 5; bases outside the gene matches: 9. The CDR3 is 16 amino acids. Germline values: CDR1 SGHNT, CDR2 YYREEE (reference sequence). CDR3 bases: TGTGCCAGCAGCTCAAAAACAGGGGGAATAAATGAAAAACTGTTTTTT. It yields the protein CASSSKTGGINEKLFF.

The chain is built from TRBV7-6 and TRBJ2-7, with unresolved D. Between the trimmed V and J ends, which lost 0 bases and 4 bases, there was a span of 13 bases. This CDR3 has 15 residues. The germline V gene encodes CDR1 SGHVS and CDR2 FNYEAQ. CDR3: CASSLAENLNYEQYF. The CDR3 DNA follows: TGTGCCAGCAGCTTAGCGGAAAACCTTAATTACGAGCAGTACTTC.

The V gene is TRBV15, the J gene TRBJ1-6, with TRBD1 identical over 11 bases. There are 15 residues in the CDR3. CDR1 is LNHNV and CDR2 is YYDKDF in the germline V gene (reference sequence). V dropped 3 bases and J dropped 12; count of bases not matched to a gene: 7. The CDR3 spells CATSSPRDRGGPLHF. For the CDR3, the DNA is TGTGCCACCAGCAGTCCCCGGGACAGGGGGGGACCCCTCCACTTT.

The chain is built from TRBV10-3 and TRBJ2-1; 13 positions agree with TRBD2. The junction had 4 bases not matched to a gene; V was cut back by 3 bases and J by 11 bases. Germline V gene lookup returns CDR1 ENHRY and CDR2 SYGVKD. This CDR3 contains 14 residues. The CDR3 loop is CAISELTSGGKQFF. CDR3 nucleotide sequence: TGTGCCATCAGTGAATTGACTAGCGGGGGGAAGCAGTTCTTC.

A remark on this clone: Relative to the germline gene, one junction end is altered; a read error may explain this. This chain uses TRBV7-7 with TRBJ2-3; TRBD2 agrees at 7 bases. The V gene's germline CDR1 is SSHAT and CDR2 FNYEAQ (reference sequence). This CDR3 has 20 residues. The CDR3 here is CASSPALWSGNNPSTDTQYF. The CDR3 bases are TGTGCTAGCAGCCCCGCCCTTTGGAGCGGGAATAATCCAAGCACAGATACGCAGTATTTT.

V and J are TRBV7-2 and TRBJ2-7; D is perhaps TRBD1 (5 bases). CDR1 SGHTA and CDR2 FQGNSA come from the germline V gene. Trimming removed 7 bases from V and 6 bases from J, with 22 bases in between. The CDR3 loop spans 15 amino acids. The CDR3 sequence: CASTSRRGSQGEQYF. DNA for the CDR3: TGTGCCAGCACCTCCCGGCGAGGCAGTCAGGGCGAGCAGTACTTC.

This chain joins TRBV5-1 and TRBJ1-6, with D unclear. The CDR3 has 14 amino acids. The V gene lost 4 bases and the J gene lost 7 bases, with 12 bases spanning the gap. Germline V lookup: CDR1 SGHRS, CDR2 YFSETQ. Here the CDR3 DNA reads TGCGCCAGCAGCCCTGGAACGGAAAATTCACCCCTCCACTTT. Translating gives CASSPGTENSPLHF.

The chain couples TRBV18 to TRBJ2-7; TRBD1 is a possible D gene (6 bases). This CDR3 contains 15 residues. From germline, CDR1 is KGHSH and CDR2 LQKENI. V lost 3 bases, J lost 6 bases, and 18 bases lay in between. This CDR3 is CASSPGQDTGIEQYF. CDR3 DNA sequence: TGTGCCAGCTCACCCGGCCAGGATACAGGGATCGAGCAGTACTTC.

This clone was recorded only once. CDR3 nucleotides: TGCGCCAGCAGCATCGACCGGACAGGTTCCTACGAGCAGTACTTC. Its protein is CASSIDRTGSYEQYF. The chain joins TRBV5-1 to TRBJ2-7, with 7 positions matching TRBD1. Per germline, CDR1 SGHRS and CDR2 YFSETQ. The CDR3 has 15 amino acids. V trimming: 4 bases; J trimming: 1 base; junction bases outside the gene matches: 8.

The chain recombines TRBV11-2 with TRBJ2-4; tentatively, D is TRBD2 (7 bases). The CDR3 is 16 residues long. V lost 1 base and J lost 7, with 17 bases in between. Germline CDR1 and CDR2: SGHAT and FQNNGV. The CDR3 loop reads CASSLVRGGVENIQYF. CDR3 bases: TGTGCCAGCAGCTTAGTGAGAGGGGGGGTTGAGAACATTCAGTACTTC.

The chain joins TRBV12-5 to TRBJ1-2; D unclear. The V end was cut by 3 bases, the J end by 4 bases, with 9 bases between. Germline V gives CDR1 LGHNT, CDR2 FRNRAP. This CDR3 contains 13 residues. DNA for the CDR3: TGTGCTAGTGGTTTTGAGCAGACCTATGGCTACACCTTC. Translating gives CASGFEQTYGYTF. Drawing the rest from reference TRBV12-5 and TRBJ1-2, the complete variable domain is DARVTQTPRHKVTEMGQEVTMRCQPILGHNTVFWYRQTMMQGLELLAYFRNRAPLDDSGMPKDRFSAEMPDATLATLKIQPSEPRDSAVYFCASGFEQTYGYTFGSGTRLTVV.